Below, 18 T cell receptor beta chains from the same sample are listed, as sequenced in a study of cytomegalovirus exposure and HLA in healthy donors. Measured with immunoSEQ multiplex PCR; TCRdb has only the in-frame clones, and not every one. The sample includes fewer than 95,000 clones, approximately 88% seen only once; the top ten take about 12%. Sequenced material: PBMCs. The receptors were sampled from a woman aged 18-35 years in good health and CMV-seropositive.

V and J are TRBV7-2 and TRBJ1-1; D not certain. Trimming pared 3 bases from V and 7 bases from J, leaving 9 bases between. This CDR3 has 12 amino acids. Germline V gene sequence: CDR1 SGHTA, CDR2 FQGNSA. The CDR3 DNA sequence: TGTGCCAGCAGCTTCACAGCCATTGAAGCTTTCTTT. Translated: CASSFTAIEAFF.

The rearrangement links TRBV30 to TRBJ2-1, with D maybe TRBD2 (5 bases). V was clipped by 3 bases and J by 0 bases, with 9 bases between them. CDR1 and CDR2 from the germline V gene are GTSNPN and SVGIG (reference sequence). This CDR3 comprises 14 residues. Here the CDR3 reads CAWSVGSSYNEQFF. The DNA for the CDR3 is TGTGCCTGGAGCGTGGGGAGCTCCTACAATGAGCAGTTCTTC.

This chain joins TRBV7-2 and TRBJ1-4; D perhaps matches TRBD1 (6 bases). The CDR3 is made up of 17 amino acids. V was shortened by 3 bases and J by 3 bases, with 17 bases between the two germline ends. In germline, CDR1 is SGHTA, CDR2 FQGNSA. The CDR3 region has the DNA TGTGCCAGCAGCTTTTGGATGGGGGGGGCGGCTAATGAAAAACTGTTTTTT. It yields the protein CASSFWMGGAANEKLFF.

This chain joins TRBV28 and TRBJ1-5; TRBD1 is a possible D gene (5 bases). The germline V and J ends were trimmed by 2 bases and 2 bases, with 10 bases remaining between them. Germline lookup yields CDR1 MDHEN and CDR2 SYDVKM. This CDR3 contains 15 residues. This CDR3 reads CASSLGAGGNQPQHF. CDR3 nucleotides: TGTGCCAGCAGTTTAGGGGCGGGGGGCAATCAGCCCCAGCATTTT.

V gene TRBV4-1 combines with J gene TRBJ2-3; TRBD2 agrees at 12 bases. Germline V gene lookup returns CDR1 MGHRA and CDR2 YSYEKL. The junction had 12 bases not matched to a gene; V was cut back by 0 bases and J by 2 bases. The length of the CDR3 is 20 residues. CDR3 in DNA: TGCGCCAGCAGCCAAGATGGGGTGGGTCTAGCGGGGGGGTACACAGATACGCAGTATTTT. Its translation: CASSQDGVGLAGGYTDTQYF.

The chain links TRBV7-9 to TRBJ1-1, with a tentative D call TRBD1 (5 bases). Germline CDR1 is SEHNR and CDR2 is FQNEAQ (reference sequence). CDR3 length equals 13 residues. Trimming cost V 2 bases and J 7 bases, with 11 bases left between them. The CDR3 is CASSLQGYGEAFF. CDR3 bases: TGTGCCAGCAGCTTACAGGGCTATGGTGAAGCTTTCTTT. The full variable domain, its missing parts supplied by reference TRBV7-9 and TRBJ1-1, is DTGVSQNPRHKITKRGQNVTFRCDPISEHNRLYWYRQTLGQGPEFLTYFQNEAQLEKSRLLSDRFSAERPKGSFSTLEIQRTEQGDSAMYLCASSLQGYGEAFFGQGTRLTVV.

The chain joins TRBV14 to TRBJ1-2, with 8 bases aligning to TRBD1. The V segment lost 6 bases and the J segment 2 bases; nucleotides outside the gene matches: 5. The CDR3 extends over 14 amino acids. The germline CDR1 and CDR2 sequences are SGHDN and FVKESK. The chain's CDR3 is CASSIQGANYGYTF. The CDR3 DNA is TGTGCCAGCAGTATCCAGGGGGCGAACTATGGCTACACCTTC.

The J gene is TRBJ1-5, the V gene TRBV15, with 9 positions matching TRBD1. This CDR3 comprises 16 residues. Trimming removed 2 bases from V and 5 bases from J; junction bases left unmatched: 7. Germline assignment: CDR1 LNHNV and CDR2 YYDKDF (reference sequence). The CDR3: CATSRNPDRGHQPQHF. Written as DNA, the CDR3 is TGTGCCACCAGCAGAAACCCGGACAGGGGACATCAGCCCCAGCATTTT. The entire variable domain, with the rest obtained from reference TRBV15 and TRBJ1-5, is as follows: DAMVIQNPRYQVTQFGKPVTLSCSQTLNHNVMYWYQQKSSQAPKLLFHYYDKDFNNEADTPDNFQSRRPNTSFCFLDIRSPGLGDTAMYLCATSRNPDRGHQPQHFGDGTRLSIL.

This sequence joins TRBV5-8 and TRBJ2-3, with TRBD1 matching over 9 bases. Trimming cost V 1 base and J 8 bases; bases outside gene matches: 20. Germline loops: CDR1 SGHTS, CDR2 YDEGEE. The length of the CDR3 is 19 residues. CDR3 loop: CASSLNTGRDRESPGTQYF. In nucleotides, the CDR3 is TGTGCCAGCAGCTTGAATACCGGCCGGGACAGGGAGTCCCCTGGTACGCAGTATTTT.

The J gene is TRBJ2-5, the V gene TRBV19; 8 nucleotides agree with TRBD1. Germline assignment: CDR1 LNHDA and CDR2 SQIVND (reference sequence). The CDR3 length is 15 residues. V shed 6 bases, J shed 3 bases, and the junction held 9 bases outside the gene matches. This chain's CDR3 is CASSADRDRKETQYF. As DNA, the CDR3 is TGTGCCAGTAGCGCGGACCGGGACAGGAAAGAGACCCAGTACTTC.

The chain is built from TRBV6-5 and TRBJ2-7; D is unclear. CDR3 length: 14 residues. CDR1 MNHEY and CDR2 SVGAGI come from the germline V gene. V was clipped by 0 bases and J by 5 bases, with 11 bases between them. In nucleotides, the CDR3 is TGTGCCAGCAGTTACTCGAGATTAGCTCACGAGCAGTACTTC. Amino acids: CASSYSRLAHEQYF.

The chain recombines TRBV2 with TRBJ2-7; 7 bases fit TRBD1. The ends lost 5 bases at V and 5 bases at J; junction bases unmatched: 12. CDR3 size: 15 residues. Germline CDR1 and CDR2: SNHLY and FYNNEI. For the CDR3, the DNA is TGTGCCAGCAGTCCTCCGACAGGGATTCTCCACGAGCAGTACTTC. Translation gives CASSPPTGILHEQYF.

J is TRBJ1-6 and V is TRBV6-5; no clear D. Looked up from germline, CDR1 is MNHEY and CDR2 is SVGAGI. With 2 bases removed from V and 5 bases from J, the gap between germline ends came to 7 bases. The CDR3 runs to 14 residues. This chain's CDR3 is CASSYEVHNSPLHF. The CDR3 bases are TGTGCCAGCAGTTACGAGGTCCATAATTCACCCCTCCACTTT.

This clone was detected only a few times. In DNA form, the CDR3 reads TGTGCCAGTAGTATAGGGACAGGGGAGACCCAGTACTTC. It is translated as CASSIGTGETQYF. J is TRBJ2-5 and V is TRBV19; 8 positions agree with TRBD1. Germline loops: CDR1 LNHDA, CDR2 SQIVND (reference sequence). V gave up 1 base and J gave up 5 bases; unmatched junction bases: 0. The CDR3 contains 13 residues.

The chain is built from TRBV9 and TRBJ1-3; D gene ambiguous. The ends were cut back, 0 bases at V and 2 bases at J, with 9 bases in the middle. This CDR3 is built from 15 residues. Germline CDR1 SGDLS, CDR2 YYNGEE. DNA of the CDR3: TGTGCCAGCAGCGTAGAGGCGGCAGCTGGAAACACCATATATTTT. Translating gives CASSVEAAAGNTIYF.

As DNA, the CDR3 is TGCGCCAGCAGCCAAGATTGGGACAGGGACTCTGGGGCCAACGTCCTGACTTTC. This translates into CASSQDWDRDSGANVLTF. The rearrangement uses TRBV4-3 and TRBJ2-6; 9 nucleotides line up with TRBD1. The length of the CDR3 is 18 residues. V was pared by 0 bases and J by 0 bases, with 3 bases of the junction left unmatched. Germline loops: CDR1 LGHNA, CDR2 YSLEER.

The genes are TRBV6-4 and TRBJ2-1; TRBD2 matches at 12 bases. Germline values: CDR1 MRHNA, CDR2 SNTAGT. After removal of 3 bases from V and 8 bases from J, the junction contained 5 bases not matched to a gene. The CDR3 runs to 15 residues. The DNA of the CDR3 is TGTGCCAGCAGTGAGGCTAGCGGGGGGGCCCATGAGCAGTTCTTC. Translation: CASSEASGGAHEQFF.

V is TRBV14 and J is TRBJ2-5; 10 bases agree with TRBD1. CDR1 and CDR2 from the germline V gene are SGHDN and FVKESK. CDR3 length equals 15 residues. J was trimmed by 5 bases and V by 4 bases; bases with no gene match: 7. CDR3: CASSPRTGGWETQYF. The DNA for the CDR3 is TGTGCCAGCAGCCCACGGACAGGGGGATGGGAGACCCAGTACTTC.